The 3 T cell receptor beta chains reported below all come from one sample, sequenced in a study of Graves' ophthalmopathy and Graves' hyperthyroidism (dated by TCRdb to the late 2010s). TCRdb lists the instrument as Illumina HiSeq 2000. For repertoire sequencing, the TCR beta CDR3 regions were amplified from RNA transcripts. The first round was an RT-PCR using HTBI primers with the Qiagen OneStep RT-PCR kit, and this first round was followed by a second-round multiplex PCR, then size selection and purification. TCRdb's own reprocessing of the public reads used fastp at Q25 and MiXCR and kept productive beta chains. Every entry covers one CDR3 protein and lists the most common genes and DNA from its rows. The sample data list about 240,000 distinct CDR3 sequences, and around 50% of these were observed just once. Of the sample, roughly half falls within the top ten clones. Sequenced sample: peripheral blood. These receptors were taken from an adult man with Graves' ophthalmopathy.

The chain links TRBV7-2 to TRBJ2-5; TRBD2 matches at 8 bases. CDR1 SGHTA and CDR2 FQGNSA come from the germline V gene. There are 15 residues in the CDR3. The J segment lost 1 base and the V segment lost 4 bases, leaving 5 bases of the junction unmatched. CDR3 in DNA: TGTGCCAGCAGCTCAAGCGGGGGTTCCCAAGAGACCCAGTACTTC. Encoded protein: CASSSSGGSQETQYF. Full variable domain (missing parts from reference TRBV7-2 and TRBJ2-5): GAGVSQSPSNKVTEKGKDVELRCDPISGHTALYWYRQSLGQGLEFLIYFQGNSAPDKSGLPSDRFSAERTGGSVSTLTIQRTQQEDSAVYLCASSSSGGSQETQYFGPGTRLLVL.

The J gene is TRBJ2-2, the V gene TRBV5-1, with a weak D call TRBD2 (7 bases). There are 16 residues in the CDR3. Trimming pared 4 bases from V and 5 bases from J, leaving 18 bases between. Germline V gene sequence: CDR1 SGHRS, CDR2 YFSETQ. Here the CDR3 reads CASSRGALQGTGELFF. As DNA, the CDR3 is TGCGCCAGCAGCCGGGGGGCCCTACAGGGAACCGGGGAGCTGTTTTTT.

This clonotype was recorded a few times. The chain carries TRBV9 and TRBJ2-5; possibly TRBD1 for D (6 bases). Per the germline V gene, CDR1 is SGDLS and CDR2 is YYNGEE. Trimming shortened V by 4 bases and J by 4 bases, and 14 bases separated the two germline ends. The CDR3 is 14 residues long. CDR3 sequence (DNA): TGTGCCAGCAGCCCGGATCCACAGGGAGAGACCCAGTACTTC. Its translation is CASSPDPQGETQYF.